The 27 T cell receptor beta chains below were found in one sample sequenced in a study of CD8+CD57+ T cells in acquired aplastic anemia. Investigators profiled TCR beta VDJ and CDR3 from genomic DNA template. TCRdb re-called the reads with MiXCR, one entry per CDR3 protein. Here the sample spans about half a million distinct CDR3 sequences, around 30% being singletons. Only patients with CD8+CD57+ cell expansion on flow cytometry were chosen for sequencing. Sequencing was carried out using sorted CD4+, CD8+, or CD8+CD57+ T cells (not recorded which) from PBMCs. All receptors derive from a human donor with aplastic anemia.

The rearrangement links TRBV19 to TRBJ2-2, with D hard to call. The CDR3 is made up of 14 amino acids. Trimming removed 1 base from V and 4 bases from J, with 7 bases in between. CDR1 and CDR2 from the germline V gene are LNHDA and SQIVND (reference sequence). The CDR3 nucleotides are TGTGCCAGTAGTATAGTCATCCTCACCGGGGAGCTGTTTTTT. The encoded protein is CASSIVILTGELFF.

This clonotype was observed a handful of times. The J gene is TRBJ2-3, the V gene TRBV5-4; no clear D gene. V shed 0 bases and J shed 2 bases, with 7 bases lying between them. This CDR3 region has 14 residues. Germline CDR1 reads SGHNT; CDR2 reads YYREEE (reference sequence). CDR3 nucleotides: TGTGCCAGCAGCTTGGATCCGGCCACAGATACGCAGTATTTT. Translated, it gives CASSLDPATDTQYF.

The chain combines TRBV25-1 with TRBJ1-1; 8 positions agree with TRBD1. CDR3 length: 15 amino acids. The V gene end was trimmed by 2 bases and the J gene end by 1 base; junction bases not matched to a gene: 3. Germline CDR1 is MGHDK and CDR2 is SYGVNS. The CDR3 region has the DNA TGTGCCAGCAGTGAAGTAGGGACAGGGAACACTGAAGCTTTCTTT. Translated, it gives CASSEVGTGNTEAFF.

This clonotype was observed a few times. V is TRBV4-2 and J is TRBJ1-2; no definite D call. This CDR3 comprises 16 residues. Per the germline V gene, CDR1 is LGHNA and CDR2 is YNFKEQ. V was clipped by 4 bases and J by 8 bases, with 23 bases between them. The chain's CDR3 is CASSLSPKEDPGGYTF. The CDR3 DNA reads as TGTGCCAGCAGCCTCTCTCCCAAGGAGGATCCGGGAGGCTACACCTTC.

This clonotype has just one count. The chain combines TRBV20-1 with TRBJ2-2; weak D call: TRBD2 (6 bases). The CDR3 sequence is 12 residues long. Germline CDR1 and CDR2: DFQATT and SNEGSKA (reference sequence). V lost 7 bases and J 5 bases, leaving 11 bases between the germline ends. The CDR3 protein is CSVGGVTGELFF. Here the CDR3 DNA reads TGCAGTGTGGGGGGTGTTACCGGGGAGCTGTTTTTT.

The chain recombines TRBV6-2 or TRBV6-3 with TRBJ2-3; D possibly matches TRBD1 or TRBD2 (5 bases each). The CDR3 is 19 amino acids. Trimming took off 1 base at V and 3 bases at J, with 23 bases between the two ends. CDR1 is MNHEY, CDR2 SVGEGT, per germline. CDR3 loop: CASSYYGTALRPYTDTQYF. For the CDR3, the DNA is TGTGCCAGCAGTTACTATGGGACCGCCTTGAGGCCCTATACAGATACGCAGTATTTT.

CDR3 in DNA: TGTGCCAGCAGTTTATCGGGGAGAGAGAACTACGAGCAGTACTTC. The encoded protein is CASSLSGRENYEQYF. The V call is TRBV6-5, the J call TRBJ2-7; tentatively, D is TRBD2 (5 bases). The CDR3 is made up of 15 amino acids. Looked up from germline, CDR1 is MNHEY and CDR2 is SVGAGI. V was shortened by 4 bases and J by 3 bases, with 16 bases between the two germline ends.

Of note for this clonotype: Being one base from a much bigger clone, this may be a read error. V usage is TRBV5-1 and J usage is TRBJ1-2; weak D call: TRBD1 (5 bases). This CDR3 has 14 residues. Germline V gives CDR1 SGHRS, CDR2 YFSETQ. The CDR3 loop reads CASGTGTDRYGHTF. CDR3 sequence (DNA): TGCGCCAGCGGAACCGGGACGGATCGTTATGGCCACACCTTC.

The chain has TRBV5-1 and TRBJ1-2; D is unresolved. Trimming took 4 bases from V and 4 from J, leaving 11 bases between them. The germline CDR1 and CDR2 sequences are SGHRS and YFSETQ. The CDR3 totals 13 residues. CDR3 protein: CASSGSLRYGYTF. The CDR3 coding sequence is TGCGCCAGCAGCGGCAGCCTCCGCTATGGCTACACCTTC.

V gene TRBV6-5 combines with J gene TRBJ2-7; D unclear. Germline V gene lookup returns CDR1 MNHEY and CDR2 SVGAGI. Trimming shortened V by 9 bases and J by 0 bases, and 6 bases separated the two germline ends. The CDR3 contains 11 residues. CDR3 in amino acids: CASHDSYEQYF. Here the CDR3 DNA reads TGTGCCAGTCATGACTCCTACGAGCAGTACTTC.

The chain has TRBV19 and TRBJ1-2; D is perhaps TRBD1 (5 bases). CDR1 is LNHDA and CDR2 is SQIVND in the germline V gene (reference sequence). This CDR3 is built from 12 residues. V was clipped by 3 bases and J by 7 bases, with 9 bases between them. CDR3 residues: CASSILQGGYTF. The CDR3 coding sequence is TGTGCCAGTAGTATCCTGCAGGGTGGCTACACCTTC.

This clonotype was seen only once. A much larger clonotype is one base distant, so this may be a read error. The V call is TRBV7-9, the J call TRBJ2-7; D is possibly TRBD1 or TRBD2 (6 bases each). V lost 8 bases to trimming and J lost 0 bases, with 17 bases between them. The CDR3 length is 15 residues. Germline V gene data show CDR1 as SEHNR and CDR2 as FQNEAQ (reference sequence). The CDR3 reads CASGSTGAGSYEQYF. CDR3 sequence (DNA): TGTGCCAGCGGCTCCACGGGGGCGGGCTCCTACGAGCAGTACTTC.

As concerns this clonotype: A much larger clone lies a single base off, so this may be a read error. The chain employs TRBV10-3 and TRBJ2-7; possible D gene TRBD2, 5 bases. In germline, CDR1 is ENHRY, CDR2 SYGVKD. CDR3 length: 12 amino acids. Trimming shortened V by 11 bases and J by 3 bases, and 14 bases separated the two germline ends. CDR3 residues: CASRRGSYEQYF. The CDR3 DNA reads as TGTGCCTCCCGACGGGGTAGCTACGAGCAGTACTTC.

This clonotype was picked up a small number of times. The chain combines TRBV12-3 or TRBV12-4 with TRBJ1-2, with D possibly being TRBD1 (6 bases). The CDR3 runs 18 residues. Trimming left V 2 bases short and J 7 bases short, with 26 bases between. The CDR3 here is CASSLLAMRGAYYSGYTF. CDR3 in DNA: TGTGCCAGCAGTTTATTGGCGATGAGGGGGGCGTATTATAGTGGCTACACCTTC.

Ten or more counts support this clonotype. This chain joins TRBV7-9 and TRBJ1-1; D gene uncertain. CDR1 is SEHNR and CDR2 is FQNEAQ in the germline V gene (reference sequence). The CDR3 consists of 13 residues. Trimming took off 4 bases at V and 3 bases at J, with 9 bases between the two ends. This chain's CDR3 is CASSSRMDTEAFF. The CDR3 DNA reads TGTGCCAGCAGCTCACGGATGGACACTGAAGCTTTCTTT.

The chain has TRBV7-9 and TRBJ2-1, with 10 bases that match TRBD1. Germline V gives CDR1 SEHNR, CDR2 FQNEAQ (reference sequence). Losses at the gene ends were 5 bases for V and 6 bases for J; bases not matched to a gene: 10. The CDR3 extends over 16 amino acids. CDR3 coding DNA: TGTGCCAGCAGCGCCCCGACAGGGGGCGCGGGCAATGAGCAGTTCTTC. Its translation: CASSAPTGGAGNEQFF.

The V call is TRBV11-1, the J call TRBJ1-2; 10 nucleotides line up with TRBD1. The CDR3 contains 16 residues. Germline CDR1 SGHAT, CDR2 FQDESV (reference sequence). Trimming at V came to 4 bases and at J to 4 bases, leaving 9 bases not matched to a gene. The CDR3 nucleotides read TGTGCCAGCAGCTATCCCGGGACAGGGGACAGCTATGGCTACACCTTC. Residues: CASSYPGTGDSYGYTF.

This clonotype was observed many times. The chain joins TRBV20-1 to TRBJ1-1; maybe TRBD1 (5 bases). The CDR3 extends over 11 amino acids. The V end was cut by 6 bases, the J end by 3 bases, with 8 bases between. In germline, CDR1 is DFQATT, CDR2 SNEGSKA (reference sequence). CDR3 sequence reads: CSAGRDTEAFF. CDR3 DNA sequence: TGCAGTGCGGGCAGGGACACTGAAGCTTTCTTT.

The chain is built from TRBV20-1 and TRBJ1-2; no definite D call. From germline, CDR1 is DFQATT and CDR2 SNEGSKA (reference sequence). Trimming took off 3 bases at V and 8 bases at J, with 10 bases between the two ends. The CDR3 is 11 amino acids. The CDR3 loop reads CSARLQEGYTF. CDR3 sequence (DNA): TGCAGTGCTAGGCTCCAGGAGGGCTACACCTTC.

V gene TRBV11-2 combines with J gene TRBJ2-3, with D unclear. Trimming left V 2 bases short and J 0 bases short, with 12 bases between. The CDR3 length is 16 residues. CDR1 SGHAT and CDR2 FQNNGV come from the germline V gene. The CDR3 protein is CASSLLPEPSTDTQYF. CDR3 DNA sequence: TGTGCCAGCAGCTTATTGCCGGAACCTAGCACAGATACGCAGTATTTT.

For this clonotype: Lacking the conserved final phenylalanine or tryptophan, this CDR3 likely reflects a read error. This chain links TRBV7-3 with TRBJ2-7; unclear D gene. The V gene lost 3 bases and the J gene lost 2 bases, with 11 bases spanning the gap. This CDR3 has 14 residues. The germline V gene has CDR1 SGHTA and CDR2 FQGTGA. The CDR3 sequence: CASSLGSGTYEQYL. The CDR3 DNA reads as TGTGCCAGCAGCTTGGGGTCAGGAACCTACGAGCAGTACCTC.

This clonotype has just a few counts. This chain links TRBV6-1 with TRBJ1-1; 12 positions agree with TRBD1. This CDR3 is built from 14 residues. V lost 6 bases, J lost 5 bases, and 4 bases stayed unmatched. Germline lookup yields CDR1 MNHNS and CDR2 SASEGT. The CDR3 DNA sequence: TGTGCCAGCAGCGGGACAGGGGGCAAGACTGAAGCTTTCTTT. It codes for CASSGTGGKTEAFF.

This clonotype was counted many times. V usage is TRBV6-1 and J usage is TRBJ1-5; unclear D gene. The CDR3 has 13 amino acids. V was cut by 1 base and J by 6 bases, with 7 bases left in between. Germline V gene sequence: CDR1 MNHNS, CDR2 SASEGT. The CDR3 here is CASSEGVGQPQHF. CDR3 nucleotide sequence: TGTGCCAGCAGTGAAGGGGTTGGTCAGCCCCAGCATTTT.

This clonotype was recorded a few times. The chain combines TRBV5-6 with TRBJ2-1; D uncertain. This CDR3 is 15 amino acids long. The V gene's germline CDR1 is SGHDT and CDR2 YYEEEE. V was trimmed by 3 bases and J by 3 bases, leaving 13 bases between them. The CDR3 region is CASSSPHTNYNEQFF. As DNA, the CDR3 is TGTGCCAGCAGCTCCCCACACACGAACTACAATGAGCAGTTCTTC.

Many counts were recorded for this clonotype. V is TRBV7-6 and J is TRBJ2-2, with D perhaps assigned TRBD1 or TRBD2 (5 bases each). CDR1 is SGHVS, CDR2 FNYEAQ, per germline. CDR3 size: 12 residues. V was trimmed by 8 bases and J by 4 bases, leaving 8 bases between them. CDR3: CASGGLTGELFF. The CDR3 bases are TGTGCCAGCGGGGGTCTCACCGGGGAGCTGTTTTTT.

In its sample, this clonotype was seen once. Since no conserved phenylalanine or tryptophan closes the CDR3, a read error is the likely cause. The rearrangement uses TRBV10-3 and TRBJ1-5; no firm D call. Germline loops: CDR1 ENHRY, CDR2 SYGVKD. The CDR3 contains 14 residues. The CDR3: CASSESQTYQPQHS. The CDR3 DNA is TGTGCCAGCAGTGAAAGTCAGACATATCAGCCCCAGCATTCT.

In this sample, this clonotype turned up once. This could be a read error, since a much larger clone is one nucleotide away. The chain uses TRBV7-2 and TRBJ2-1; D not certain. Per the germline V gene, CDR1 is SGHTA and CDR2 is FQGNSA. The CDR3 has 12 residues. The CDR3 DNA follows: TGTGCCAGCAGCTTCCTGTACAATGGGCAGTTCTTC. It yields the protein CASSFLYNGQFF.